One sample yielded the 10 T cell receptor beta chains listed below, sequenced in a study of shared clonotypes between healthy human individuals. TCRdb keeps only in-frame clones here, not all; method: immunoSEQ multiplex PCR. Altogether roughly 760,000 clones are present, under 80% being singletons, with the ten largest covering approximately 1.6%. The sample taken for sequencing was memory CD4+ T cells sorted from blood. Subset noted: CD45RA-negative fraction. These receptors came from a woman in her thirties in good health.

The chain has TRBV18 and TRBJ2-2; D gene uncertain. CDR3 length equals 11 residues. V was shortened by 2 bases and J by 6 bases, with 1 base between the two germline ends. Germline values: CDR1 KGHSH, CDR2 LQKENI. Here the CDR3 DNA reads TGTGCCAGCTCACCATCCGGGGAGCTGTTTTTT. Its protein is CASSPSGELFF.

The V and J genes are TRBV10-1 and TRBJ1-2; tentative D call: TRBD1 (6 bases). Germline V gene data show CDR1 as WNHNN and CDR2 as SYGVQD (reference sequence). V was clipped by 5 bases and J by 8 bases, with 9 bases between them. This CDR3 is 11 amino acids long. The CDR3 DNA is TGCGCCAGCAGTTGGGGGGCGGGCTACACCTTC. Its translation is CASSWGAGYTF.

The chain couples TRBV30 to TRBJ2-7, with D tentatively TRBD1 (6 bases). The germline V gene has CDR1 GTSNPN and CDR2 SVGIG (reference sequence). Trimming took off 4 bases at V and 7 bases at J, with 17 bases between the two ends. This CDR3 has 13 amino acids. CDR3 loop: CAWNRDRFSEQYF. The CDR3 DNA is TGTGCCTGGAACCGAGACAGGTTTTCGGAGCAGTACTTC.

This chain uses TRBV27 with TRBJ2-7; D is tentatively TRBD1 or TRBD2 (5 bases each). The germline V and J ends were trimmed by 3 bases and 3 bases, with 21 bases remaining between them. Germline V gene lookup returns CDR1 MNHEY and CDR2 SMNVEV (reference sequence). This CDR3 has 17 amino acids. The CDR3 bases are TGTGCCAGCAGTTTTCAGGTTGGGACCGGGGTAATCTACGAGCAGTACTTC. Protein: CASSFQVGTGVIYEQYF.

This chain joins TRBV5-4 and TRBJ1-2; 12 bases line up with TRBD1. This CDR3 contains 14 residues. The junction had 8 bases not matched to a gene; V was cut back by 6 bases and J by 8 bases. CDR1 is SGHNT and CDR2 is YYREEE in the germline V gene (reference sequence). The CDR3 coding sequence is TGTGCCAGCAACCGGGACAGGGGGCGCGAAGGCTACACCTTC. It is translated as CASNRDRGREGYTF.

The rearrangement uses TRBV25-1 and TRBJ2-1; 7 nucleotides match TRBD1. CDR3 length: 17 residues. V lost 3 bases to trimming and J lost 0 bases; unmatched junction nucleotides: 8. Germline values: CDR1 MGHDK, CDR2 SYGVNS. The CDR3 here is CASSDQGQPNSYNEQFF. As DNA, the CDR3 is TGTGCCAGCAGTGACCAGGGACAGCCAAACTCCTACAATGAGCAGTTCTTC.

This clone was detected only once. The chain combines TRBV10-3 with TRBJ1-1; 7 bases line up with TRBD1. Germline assignment: CDR1 ENHRY and CDR2 SYGVKD. Losses at the gene ends were 7 bases for V and 5 bases for J; bases not matched to a gene: 4. CDR3 size: 12 residues. The CDR3, as DNA: TGTGCCATCACCCCGACAGGGACTGAAGCTTTCTTT. It is translated as CAITPTGTEAFF.

The chain combines TRBV5-6 with TRBJ2-1; 10 bases match TRBD2. With 4 bases clipped from V and 0 bases from J, the junction kept 4 bases outside the gene matches. This CDR3 is built from 16 residues. CDR1 and CDR2 from the germline V gene are SGHDT and YYEEEE. CDR3 region: CASSLIAGGSYNEQFF. CDR3 nucleotide sequence: TGTGCCAGCAGCCTCATAGCGGGGGGCTCCTACAATGAGCAGTTCTTC. The whole variable domain, remainder taken from reference TRBV5-6 and TRBJ2-1, is DAGVTQSPTHLIKTRGQQVTLRCSPKSGHDTVSWYQQALGQGPQFIFQYYEEEERQRGNFPDRFSGHQFPNYSSELNVNALLLGDSALYLCASSLIAGGSYNEQFFGPGTRLTVL.

The chain couples TRBV19 to TRBJ1-5, with D possibly matching TRBD1 (5 bases). Germline V gives CDR1 LNHDA, CDR2 SQIVND (reference sequence). The CDR3 has 15 residues. Trimming left V 7 bases short and J 1 base short, with 14 bases between. The CDR3 spells CASKSSGPSNQPQHF. In DNA form, the CDR3 reads TGTGCCAGTAAAAGCTCAGGGCCAAGCAATCAGCCCCAGCATTTT.

The chain combines TRBV5-1 with TRBJ1-1; 10 bases map to TRBD1. CDR3 size: 16 residues. The germline V gene encodes CDR1 SGHRS and CDR2 YFSETQ. After removal of 7 bases from V and 5 bases from J, the junction contained 14 bases not matched to a gene. CDR3 in amino acids: CASYQKTTGGRTEAFF. The DNA of the CDR3 is TGCGCCAGCTACCAAAAAACGACAGGGGGCCGGACTGAAGCTTTCTTT. The full variable domain, its missing parts supplied by reference TRBV5-1 and TRBJ1-1, is KAGVTQTPRYLIKTRGQQVTLSCSPISGHRSVSWYQQTPGQGLQFLFEYFSETQRNKGNFPGRFSGRQFSNSRSEMNVSTLELGDSALYLCASYQKTTGGRTEAFFGQGTRLTVV.